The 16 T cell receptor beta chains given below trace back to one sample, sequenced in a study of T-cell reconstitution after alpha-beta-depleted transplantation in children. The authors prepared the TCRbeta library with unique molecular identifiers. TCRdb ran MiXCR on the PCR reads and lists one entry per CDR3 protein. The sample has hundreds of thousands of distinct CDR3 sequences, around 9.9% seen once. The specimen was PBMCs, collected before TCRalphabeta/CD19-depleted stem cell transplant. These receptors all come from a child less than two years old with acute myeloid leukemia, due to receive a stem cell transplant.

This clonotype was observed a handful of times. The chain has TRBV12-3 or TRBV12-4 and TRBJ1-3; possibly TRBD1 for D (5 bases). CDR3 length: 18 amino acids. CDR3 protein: CTCSLGSGWGGSGNTIYF. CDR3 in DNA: TGTACCTGCAGTTTAGGGTCCGGTTGGGGGGGCTCTGGAAACACCATATATTTT.

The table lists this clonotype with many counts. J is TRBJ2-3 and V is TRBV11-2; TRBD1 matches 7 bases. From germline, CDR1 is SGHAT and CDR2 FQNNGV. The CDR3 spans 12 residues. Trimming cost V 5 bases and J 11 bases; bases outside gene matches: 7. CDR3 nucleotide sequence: TGTGCCAGCAGCCCAGACAGGGTTTTGCAGTATTTT. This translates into CASSPDRVLQYF.

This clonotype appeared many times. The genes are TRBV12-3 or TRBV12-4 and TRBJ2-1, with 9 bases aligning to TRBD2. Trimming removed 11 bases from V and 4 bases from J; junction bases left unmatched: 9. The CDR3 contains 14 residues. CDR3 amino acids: CAVKRTSVYNEQFF. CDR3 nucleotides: TGTGCCGTAAAGCGGACTAGCGTATACAATGAGCAGTTCTTC.

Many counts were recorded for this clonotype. The CDR3 DNA sequence: TGTGCCAGCAGCCAGAACAGGGAGGCTGGCTATGGCTACACCTTC. Translation gives CASSQNREAGYGYTF. The V and J genes are TRBV3-1 and TRBJ1-2, with D perhaps matching TRBD1 (6 bases). The germline V gene has CDR1 LGHDT and CDR2 YNNKEL (reference sequence). CDR3 length equals 15 residues. Trimming left V 3 bases short and J 4 bases short, with 15 bases between.

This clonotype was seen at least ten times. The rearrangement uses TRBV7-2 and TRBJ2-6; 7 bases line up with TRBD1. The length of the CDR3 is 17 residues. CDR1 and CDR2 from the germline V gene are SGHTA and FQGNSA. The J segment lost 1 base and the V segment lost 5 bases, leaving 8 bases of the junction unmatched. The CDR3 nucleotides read TGTGCCAGCAGCCGGACAGGCGGGTATTCTGGGGCCAACGTCCTGACTTTC. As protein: CASSRTGGYSGANVLTF.

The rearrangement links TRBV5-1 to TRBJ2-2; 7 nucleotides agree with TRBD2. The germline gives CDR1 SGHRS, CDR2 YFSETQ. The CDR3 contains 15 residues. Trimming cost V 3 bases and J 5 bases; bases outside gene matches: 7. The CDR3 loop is CASSSWEGRTGELFF. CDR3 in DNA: TGCGCCAGCAGCTCCTGGGAGGGGCGGACCGGGGAGCTGTTTTTT.

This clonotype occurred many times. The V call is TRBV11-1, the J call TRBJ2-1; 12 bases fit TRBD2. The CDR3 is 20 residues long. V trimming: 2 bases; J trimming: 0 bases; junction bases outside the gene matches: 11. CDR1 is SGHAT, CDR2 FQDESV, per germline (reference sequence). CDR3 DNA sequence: TGTGCCAGCAGCTTAAGTATGACTAGCGGGAGTCGTAGCTCCTACAATGAGCAGTTCTTC. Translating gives CASSLSMTSGSRSSYNEQFF.

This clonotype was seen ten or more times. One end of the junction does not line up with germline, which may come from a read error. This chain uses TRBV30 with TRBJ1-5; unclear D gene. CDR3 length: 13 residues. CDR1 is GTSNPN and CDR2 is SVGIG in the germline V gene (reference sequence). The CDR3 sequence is CAWSPGVGAARNF. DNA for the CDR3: TGTGCCTGGAGTCCCGGCGTCGGCGCAGCGAGGAATTTT.

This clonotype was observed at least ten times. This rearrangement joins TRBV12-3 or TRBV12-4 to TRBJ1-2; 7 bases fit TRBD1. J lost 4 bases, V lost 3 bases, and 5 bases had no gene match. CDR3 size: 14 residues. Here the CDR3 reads CASSLGTARYGYTF. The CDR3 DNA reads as TGTGCCAGCAGTTTGGGGACAGCTCGCTATGGCTACACCTTC.

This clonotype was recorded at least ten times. CDR3 region: CASRPGRGPDRMNTEAFF. The CDR3 DNA reads TGTGCCAGCAGACCTGGGAGGGGCCCGGACAGAATGAACACTGAAGCTTTCTTT. This rearrangement joins TRBV7-8 to TRBJ1-1, with D possibly matching TRBD1 (6 bases). V lost 6 bases, J lost 0 bases, and 23 bases lay in between. Germline values: CDR1 SGHVS, CDR2 FQNEAQ. The CDR3 spans 18 residues.

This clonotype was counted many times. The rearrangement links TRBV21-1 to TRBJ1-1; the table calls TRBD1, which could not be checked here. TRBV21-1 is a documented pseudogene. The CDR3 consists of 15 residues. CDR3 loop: CASSFTRQTSVEAFF. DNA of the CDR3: TGTGCCAGCAGCTTTACTCGACAGACATCTGTTGAAGCTTTCTTT.

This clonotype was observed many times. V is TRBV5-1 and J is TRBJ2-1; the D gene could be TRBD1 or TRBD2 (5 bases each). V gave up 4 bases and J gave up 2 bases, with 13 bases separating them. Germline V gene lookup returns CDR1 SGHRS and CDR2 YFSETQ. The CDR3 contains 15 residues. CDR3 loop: CASSGLGTAYNEQFF. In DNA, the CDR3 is TGCGCCAGCAGCGGCCTCGGGACGGCCTACAATGAGCAGTTCTTC.

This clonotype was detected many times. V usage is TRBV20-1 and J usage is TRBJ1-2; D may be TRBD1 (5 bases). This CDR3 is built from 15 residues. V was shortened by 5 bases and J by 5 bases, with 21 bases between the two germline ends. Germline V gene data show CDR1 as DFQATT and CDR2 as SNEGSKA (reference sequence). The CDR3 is CSALPSGRFFYGYTF. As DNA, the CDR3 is TGCAGTGCTCTCCCATCGGGACGATTCTTTTATGGCTACACCTTC.

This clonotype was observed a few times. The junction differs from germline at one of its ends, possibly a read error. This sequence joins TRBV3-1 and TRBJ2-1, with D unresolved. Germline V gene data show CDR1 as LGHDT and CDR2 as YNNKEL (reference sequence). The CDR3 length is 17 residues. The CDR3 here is CACSQVLGPSSYNEQFF. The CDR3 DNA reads TGTGCCTGCAGCCAAGTTTTGGGTCCCAGCTCCTACAATGAGCAGTTCTTC.

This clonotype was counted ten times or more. CDR3 DNA sequence: TGTGCCAGCAGCGAACAATTCACAGATACGCAGTATTTT. This translates into CASSEQFTDTQYF. V is TRBV2 and J is TRBJ2-3; D not certain. The ends were cut back, 6 bases at V and 2 bases at J, with 9 bases in the middle. Germline V gene lookup returns CDR1 SNHLY and CDR2 FYNNEI. This CDR3 region has 13 residues.

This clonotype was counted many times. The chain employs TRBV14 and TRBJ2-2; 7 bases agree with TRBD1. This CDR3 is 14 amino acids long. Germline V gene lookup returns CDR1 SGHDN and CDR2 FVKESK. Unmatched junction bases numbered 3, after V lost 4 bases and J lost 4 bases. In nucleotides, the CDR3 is TGTGCCAGCAGCCTCGGGACAGCCACCGGGGAGCTGTTTTTT. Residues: CASSLGTATGELFF. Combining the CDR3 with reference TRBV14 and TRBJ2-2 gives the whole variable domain EAGVTQFPSHSVIEKGQTVTLRCDPISGHDNLYWYRRVMGKEIKFLLHFVKESKQDESGMPNNRFLAERTGGTYSTLKVQPAELEDSGVYFCASSLGTATGELFFGEGSRLTVL.